A selection of T cell receptor beta chains follows, all from one sample in a study of identical twins. Via MiXCR, TCRdb re-called the 5' RACE reads, giving one row per CDR3 protein. Of 450,000 or so distinct CDR3 sequences detected, 20% to 30% appear once; the ten largest clones hold just under 3%. These data were also filed under a second study, of T cells expressing NK-cell markers.

The sample taken for sequencing was CD4+ T cells sorted from blood. The source is a woman between 18 and 30 years old in good health. CDR3s include the opening cysteine and the closing phenylalanine or tryptophan. A D gene is named only where the DNA matches it firmly. Size tells how often a clone was seen (once, few, many) or the class of an expanded clone, and some rows leave it out.

TRBJ2-1 | TRBV10-3 | 17 | few | TRBD2 | TGTGCCATCCAGAAAACTAGCGGGGGGGCCTCCTACAATGAGCAGTTCTTC | CAIQKTSGGASYNEQFF
TRBJ1-6 | TRBV7-9 | 15 | few | NA | TGTGCCAGCAGCGTACCGGGACGGTATAATTCACCCCTCCACTTT | CASSVPGRYNSPLHF
TRBJ1-1 | TRBV6-6 | 12 | few | NA | TGTGCCAGCAGTTACGGACCGGATGAAGCTTTCTTT | CASSYGPDEAFF
TRBJ2-2 | TRBV11-2 | 19 | NA | TRBD2 | TGTGCCAGCAGCTCGGACTACCAACTAGCGGGAGGTAACACCGGGGAGCTGTTTTTT | CASSSDYQLAGGNTGELFF
TRBJ2-1 | TRBV12-3/TRBV12-4 | 11 | NA | NA | TGTGCCAGCAGTTTTAAGGGTACGCAGTTCTTC | CASSFKGTQFF
TRBJ1-1 | TRBV5-1 | 11 | few | NA | TGCGCCAGCAGCTCAGACAGGCGTGCTTTCTTT | CASSSDRRAFF
TRBJ2-7 | TRBV10-3 | 11 | NA | NA | TGTGCCGTTAGAAGCTCCTACGAGCAGTACTTC | CAVRSSYEQYF
TRBJ1-5 | TRBV5-1 | 13 | few | NA | TGCGCCAGCAGCCCGGGTGGGGATCAGCCCCAGCATTTT | CASSPGGDQPQHF
TRBJ2-1 | TRBV3-1 | 16 | NA | TRBD1 | TGTGCCAGCAGCCAAGGCTCGGACAGGGCAGGCAATGAGCAGTTCTTC | CASSQGSDRAGNEQFF
TRBJ2-1 | TRBV6-1 | 16 | NA | NA | TGTGCCAGCAGTGGCCGGGGCCTTAGCTCCTACAATGAGCAGTTCTTC | CASSGRGLSSYNEQFF
TRBJ1-2 | TRBV15 | 12 | few | NA | TGTGCCACCAGCAACTCCAACTATGGCTACACCTTC | CATSNSNYGYTF
TRBJ2-1 | TRBV7-6 | 19 | NA | TRBD2 | TGTGCCAGCAGCTTAGTTGCTAGCGGGAGGTTATCAGGGTACAATGAGCAGTTCTTC | CASSLVASGRLSGYNEQFF
TRBJ2-1 | TRBV20-1 | 11 | NA | TRBD2 | TGCAGGGGACTAGCGGGAGATGAGCAGTTCTTC | CRGLAGDEQFF
TRBJ1-4 | TRBV12-3/TRBV12-4 | 13 | many | NA | TGTGCCAGCAGTGACGAACTTAATGAAAAACTGTTTTTT | CASSDELNEKLFF
TRBJ2-4 | TRBV15 | 12 | few | TRBD2 | TGTGCCACCAGCAGAGATAGGACTAGCGTATACTTC | CATSRDRTSVYF
TRBJ2-3 | TRBV20-1 | 15 | few | NA | TGCAGTGCTAGAGATCCCCGGGGAGTCACAGATACGCAGTATTTT | CSARDPRGVTDTQYF
TRBJ2-4 | TRBV20-1 | 17 | once | TRBD2 | TGCAGTGCTGAAGTCCCGGGACTAGCGGGAGGCATAAACATTCAGTACTTC | CSAEVPGLAGGINIQYF
TRBJ1-1 | TRBV20-1 | 13 | few | TRBD1 | TGCAGTGCTAGAGATCGGTCGACAGGGGAAGCTTTCTTT | CSARDRSTGEAFF
TRBJ1-1 | TRBV20-1 | 13 | NA | NA | TGCAGTGCTAGACAGATACTAAACACTGAAGCTTTCTTT | CSARQILNTEAFF
TRBJ2-3 | TRBV11-2 | 15 | NA | TRBD2 | TGTGCCAGCAGCCCCACCCCCCTAGCGGGAAGGACGCAGTATTTT | CASSPTPLAGRTQYF